This T cell receptor beta chain was identified in a study of shared clonotypes between healthy human individuals. The germline V gene encodes CDR1 GTSNPN and CDR2 SVGIG (reference sequence). There are 13 residues in the CDR3. Germline trimming cut 3 bases from V and 8 bases from J; bases unmatched to any gene: 9. The protocol was immunoSEQ multiplex PCR, while the TCRdb copy is restricted to in-frame clones and leaves out a portion. The sample shows a few million clones, 85% to 95% of them seen only once. Sequencing was performed on naive CD4+ T cells from PBMCs. Indicated subset: CD45RA+ positively selected. The rearrangement links TRBV30 to TRBJ1-2; 7 bases are a match to TRBD1. This sequence was found in a man between 18 and 35 years old in good health. Some clones in this sample may be carry-over from other donors' samples. CDR3 DNA sequence: TGTGCCTGGAGCCAGGGGGGAGGATACGGCTACACCTTC. Its translation: CAWSQGGGYGYTF.